This record concerns one TCR beta chain sequence. Its antigen is as yet unknown. Co-extraction yielded RNA and DNA from 20-30 mg of unsorted bulk tissue. Patients had primary liver carcinoma treated by surgical resection. Chronic HBV infection was present in the patients, who were treatment-naive. V was cut by 7 bases and J by 3 bases, with 11 bases left in between. The CDR3 covers 13 residues. Germline lookup yields CDR1 SNHLY and CDR2 FYNNEI. This sample was included in a study of tumor-infiltrating lymphocytes in primary liver carcinoma. Notes on the study in general: All five tumor regions shared only about 7-25% of top clones. When set against blood, tumors had a significantly higher top-250-clone fraction (p = 0.039).

With a constant-region primer, TCR beta cDNA was made from approximately 450 ng of total RNA. Libraries for TCR beta were built through three nested multiplex PCR rounds, which together made up a slightly modified ARM-PCR procedure. It was with TRBV1-TRBV30 forward primers and a C-beta reverse primer that the first two PCR rounds were run, at about 10 cycles each. TCRdb recomputed calls from the multiplex PCR reads with MiXCR, one row per CDR3 protein. The table lists more than 70,000 distinct CDR3 sequences, roughly 72% of them singletons, with roughly 21% in the top ten. This TCR was sampled from a middle-aged man with primary liver carcinoma and hepatitis B virus infection. The chain is built from TRBV2 and TRBJ2-3; the D is unclear. The specimen was liver tumor tissue from sampling region 1. The subset denotes: tumor region T1, superior pole. The CDR3 DNA sequence: TGTGCCAGCAATGCCCAGCAGACAGATACGCAGTATTTT. Encoded protein: CASNAQQTDTQYF.